This TCR beta chain was sequenced during a study of T cell changes during pregnancy in multiple sclerosis. V trimming: 4 bases; J trimming: 2 bases; junction bases outside the gene matches: 3. This CDR3 comprises 15 residues. CDR1 and CDR2 from the germline V gene are LNHDA and SQIVND (reference sequence). This clone was counted a few times. This table comes from immunoSEQ multiplex PCR, and its TCRdb copy is limited to in-frame clones, with some not included. The sample carries approximately 40,000 clones, about 85% recorded once. This clonotype originated in a female donor with multiple sclerosis, enrolled in a pregnancy study. The chain carries TRBV19 and TRBJ1-5; 9 nucleotides match TRBD1. The material was CD4+ T cells from peripheral blood mononuclear cells, obtained in the second trimester of pregnancy. The CDR3 DNA follows: TGTGCCAGTAGTAGGACAGGGGACCGCAATCAGCCCCAGCATTTT. Protein: CASSRTGDRNQPQHF.